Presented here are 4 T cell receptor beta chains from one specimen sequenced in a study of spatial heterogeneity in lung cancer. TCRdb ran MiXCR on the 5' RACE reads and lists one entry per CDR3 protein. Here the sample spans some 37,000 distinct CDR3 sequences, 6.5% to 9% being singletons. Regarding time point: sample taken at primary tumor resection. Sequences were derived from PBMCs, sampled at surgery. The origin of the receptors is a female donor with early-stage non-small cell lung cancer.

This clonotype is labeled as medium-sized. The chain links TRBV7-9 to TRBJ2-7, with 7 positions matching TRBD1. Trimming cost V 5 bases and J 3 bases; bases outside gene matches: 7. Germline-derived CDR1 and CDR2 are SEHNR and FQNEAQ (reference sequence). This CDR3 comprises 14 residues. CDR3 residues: CASSGPTGDYEQYF. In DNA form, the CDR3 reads TGTGCCAGCAGCGGACCCACAGGGGACTACGAGCAGTACTTC. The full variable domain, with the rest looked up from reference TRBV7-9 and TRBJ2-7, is DTGVSQNPRHKITKRGQNVTFRCDPISEHNRLYWYRQTLGQGPEFLTYFQNEAQLEKSRLLSDRFSAERPKGSFSTLEIQRTEQGDSAMYLCASSGPTGDYEQYFGPGTRLTVT.

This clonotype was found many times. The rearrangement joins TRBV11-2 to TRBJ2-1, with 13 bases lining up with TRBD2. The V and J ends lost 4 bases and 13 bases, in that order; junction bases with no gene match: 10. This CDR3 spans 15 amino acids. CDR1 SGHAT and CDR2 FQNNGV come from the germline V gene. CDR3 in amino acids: CASSSGLAGVAPQFF. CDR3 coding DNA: TGTGCCAGCAGCTCAGGACTAGCGGGAGTGGCCCCCCAGTTCTTC.

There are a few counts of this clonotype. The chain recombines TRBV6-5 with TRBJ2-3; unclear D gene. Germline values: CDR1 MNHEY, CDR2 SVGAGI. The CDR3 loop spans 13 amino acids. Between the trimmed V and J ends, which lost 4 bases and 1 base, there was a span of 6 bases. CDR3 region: CASSLLGTDTQYF. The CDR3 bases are TGTGCCAGCAGTTTGCTGGGCACAGATACGCAGTATTTT.

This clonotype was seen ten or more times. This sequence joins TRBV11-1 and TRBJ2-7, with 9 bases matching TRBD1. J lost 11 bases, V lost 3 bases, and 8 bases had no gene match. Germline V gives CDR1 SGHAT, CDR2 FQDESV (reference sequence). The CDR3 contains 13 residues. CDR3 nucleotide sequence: TGTGCCAGCAGCTTGACAGGGGGAGGACGTGAGTACTTC. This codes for CASSLTGGGREYF.